The next 29 T cell receptor beta chains were all read from a single sample in a study of T cell responses to AZD1222 COVID-19 vaccine. Data came from immunoSEQ multiplex PCR; TCRdb stores just in-frame clones and leaves some out. This table holds under 60,000 clones, about 80% found once. This sample comprised peripheral blood, obtained on day 0 of AZD1222 vaccination. Receptors were obtained from an adult in good health.

V gene TRBV12-3 or TRBV12-4 combines with J gene TRBJ2-7; D is undetermined. Trimming removed 1 base at V and 5 bases at J, with 9 bases between. The CDR3 extends over 13 amino acids. In DNA form, the CDR3 reads TGTGCCAGCAGTTTAGGGCAGGTCAACGAGCAGTACTTC. This codes for CASSLGQVNEQYF.

The chain is built from TRBV27 and TRBJ1-6, with D unclear. Germline CDR1 MNHEY, CDR2 SMNVEV (reference sequence). The CDR3 has 13 amino acids. Trimming took off 0 bases at V and 10 bases at J, with 7 bases between the two ends. The CDR3 here is CASSLSKRSPLHF. CDR3 bases: TGTGCCAGCAGTTTATCGAAGCGGTCACCCCTCCACTTT.

The rearrangement joins TRBV11-2 to TRBJ2-7; the D gene is possibly TRBD1 (8 bases). V lost 3 bases and J lost 2, with 14 bases in between. Germline CDR1 SGHAT, CDR2 FQNNGV. The CDR3 sequence is 15 residues long. The CDR3 here is CASSLGGDRTYEQYF. In DNA, the CDR3 is TGTGCCAGCAGCTTGGGGGGGGACAGGACCTACGAGCAGTACTTC. Looking up the rest from reference TRBV11-2 and TRBJ2-7 gives the full variable domain: EAGVAQSPRYKIIEKRQSVAFWCNPISGHATLYWYQQILGQGPKLLIQFQNNGVVDDSQLPKDRFSAERLKGVDSTLKIQPAKLEDSAVYLCASSLGGDRTYEQYFGPGTRLTVT.

This chain links TRBV15 with TRBJ2-1; TRBD2 agrees at 9 bases. The V gene's germline CDR1 is LNHNV and CDR2 YYDKDF (reference sequence). This CDR3 has 17 residues. The junction had 5 bases not matched to a gene; V was cut back by 0 bases and J by 2 bases. The CDR3 spells CATSRDLASGAYNEQFF. DNA of the CDR3: TGTGCCACCAGCAGAGATCTCGCTAGCGGGGCCTACAATGAGCAGTTCTTC.

This sequence joins TRBV7-2 and TRBJ1-2; 11 bases map to TRBD1. Looked up from germline, CDR1 is SGHTA and CDR2 is FQGNSA. CDR3 length: 15 amino acids. Trimming took 0 bases from V and 8 from J; bases not matched to a gene: 5. The CDR3 here is CASSLARTGGRGYTF. CDR3 bases: TGTGCCAGCAGCTTAGCCCGGACAGGGGGCAGAGGCTACACCTTC.

J is TRBJ1-1 and V is TRBV6-2 or TRBV6-3; D is undetermined. Trimming removed 1 base at V and 0 bases at J, with 6 bases between. The germline V gene encodes CDR1 MNHEY and CDR2 SVGEGT. CDR3 size: 14 residues. CDR3 region: CASSYFTVNTEAFF. The DNA for the CDR3 is TGTGCCAGCAGTTACTTCACGGTGAACACTGAAGCTTTCTTT.

This clone has just one count. This rearrangement joins TRBV5-4 to TRBJ2-2; TRBD1 agrees at 11 bases. CDR1 SGHNT and CDR2 YYREEE come from the germline V gene (reference sequence). The CDR3 runs 17 residues. The trim removed 0 bases at V and 4 bases at J, leaving 5 bases unmatched. Here the CDR3 reads CASSLGIGTGGTGELFF. Written as DNA, the CDR3 is TGTGCCAGCAGCTTGGGAATCGGGACAGGGGGCACCGGGGAGCTGTTTTTT.

The chain couples TRBV2 to TRBJ1-6; D gene unclear. The V gene's germline CDR1 is SNHLY and CDR2 FYNNEI. This CDR3 comprises 15 residues. With 8 bases removed from V and 8 bases from J, the gap between germline ends came to 19 bases. The CDR3 reads CASAKRRNLDSPLHF. The CDR3 DNA reads TGTGCCAGCGCAAAACGGCGGAATCTGGATTCACCCCTCCACTTT.

This chain's CDR3 is CASSGGARGDHTQYF. The CDR3 bases are TGTGCCAGCAGTGGCGGGGCGCGGGGGGATCATACGCAGTATTTT. J is TRBJ2-3 and V is TRBV2; 8 bases match TRBD2. The V gene's germline CDR1 is SNHLY and CDR2 FYNNEI. The CDR3 extends over 15 amino acids. V shed 4 bases and J 7 bases; nucleotides not matched to a gene: 10. The entire variable domain, with the rest obtained from reference TRBV2 and TRBJ2-3, is as follows: EPEVTQTPSHQVTQMGQEVILRCVPISNHLYFYWYRQILGQKVEFLVSFYNNEISEKSEIFDDQFSVERPDGSNFTLKIRSTKLEDSAMYFCASSGGARGDHTQYFGPGTRLTVL.

This chain joins TRBV28 and TRBJ1-1, with 7 positions matching TRBD1. V shed 2 bases and J 0 bases; nucleotides not matched to a gene: 3. From germline, CDR1 is MDHEN and CDR2 SYDVKM. The CDR3 is 15 amino acids. CDR3 protein: CASSLGTALNTEAFF. The CDR3 nucleotides read TGTGCCAGCAGTTTAGGGACAGCCCTGAACACTGAAGCTTTCTTT.

The CDR3: CSVEAFPYGYTF. CDR3 coding DNA: TGCAGCGTTGAGGCTTTCCCCTATGGCTACACCTTC. V usage is TRBV29-1 and J usage is TRBJ1-2; D not certain. This CDR3 has 12 residues. The V end lost 3 bases, the J end lost 4 bases, and 9 bases lay between the germline ends. Looked up from germline, CDR1 is SQVTM and CDR2 is ANQGSEA.

V gene TRBV9 combines with J gene TRBJ1-6; D not resolved. In germline, CDR1 is SGDLS, CDR2 YYNGEE. The CDR3 has 14 residues. V was shortened by 5 bases and J by 5 bases, with 11 bases between the two germline ends. Here the CDR3 reads CASSPVADNSPLHF. The CDR3 region has the DNA TGTGCCAGCAGTCCGGTGGCGGATAATTCACCCCTCCACTTT.

V is TRBV7-2 and J is TRBJ2-2, with D unclear. The CDR3 is made up of 13 amino acids. Germline CDR1 is SGHTA and CDR2 is FQGNSA. V was pared by 1 base and J by 5 bases, with 5 bases between. This CDR3 is CASSLVKTGELFF. CDR3 nucleotides: TGTGCCAGCAGCTTAGTGAAGACCGGGGAGCTGTTTTTT.

The chain is built from TRBV18 and TRBJ2-5; the D is unclear. This CDR3 spans 12 amino acids. Germline V gene data show CDR1 as KGHSH and CDR2 as LQKENI. The germline V and J ends were trimmed by 3 bases and 1 base, with 3 bases remaining between them. CDR3 sequence (DNA): TGTGCCAGCTCACCCTCCCAAGAGACCCAGTACTTC. Translation gives CASSPSQETQYF.

In its sample, this clone was seen once. This chain joins TRBV7-6 and TRBJ2-1; D may match TRBD1 or TRBD2 (5 bases each). The CDR3 has 15 amino acids. Germline lookup yields CDR1 SGHVS and CDR2 FNYEAQ. The V end lost 2 bases, the J end lost 6 bases, and 14 bases lay between the germline ends. CDR3 DNA sequence: TGTGCCAGCAGCTTAAGACGGGGAGACAGCAATGAGCAGTTCTTC. It specifies CASSLRRGDSNEQFF.

The rearrangement links TRBV20-1 to TRBJ2-5; D gene uncertain. The V end was cut by 6 bases, the J end by 5 bases, with 10 bases between. Germline V gives CDR1 DFQATT, CDR2 SNEGSKA (reference sequence). This CDR3 has 11 amino acids. The CDR3 DNA reads as TGCAGTGCAGACCCCCGGGAGACCCAGTACTTC. It translates to CSADPRETQYF.

This clone has only a few counts. The chain joins TRBV29-1 to TRBJ2-1, with TRBD2 matching over 15 bases. Per the germline V gene, CDR1 is SQVTM and CDR2 is ANQGSEA. The V segment lost 5 bases and the J segment 0 bases; nucleotides outside the gene matches: 11. This CDR3 is 19 amino acids long. CDR3: CSVHGTSGGPHISYNEQFF. In DNA, the CDR3 is TGCAGCGTTCACGGGACTAGCGGGGGGCCTCATATCTCCTACAATGAGCAGTTCTTC.

The chain carries TRBV5-6 and TRBJ1-1; 7 bases map to TRBD1. The CDR3 covers 15 residues. The trim removed 4 bases at V and 8 bases at J, leaving 14 bases unmatched. The germline V gene encodes CDR1 SGHDT and CDR2 YYEEEE. This CDR3 reads CASSPWGQSDLEAFF. The CDR3 DNA reads as TGTGCCAGCAGCCCCTGGGGACAGTCGGATTTAGAAGCTTTCTTT.

The chain has TRBV5-4 and TRBJ2-3; TRBD2 aligns across 9 bases. The CDR3 totals 17 residues. The germline V gene encodes CDR1 SGHNT and CDR2 YYREEE (reference sequence). V lost 3 bases and J lost 4; bases outside the gene matches: 12. In DNA, the CDR3 is TGTGCCAGCAGCTCAAAAACGGCGGGAGGGGGGGCAGATACGCAGTATTTT. Its translation: CASSSKTAGGGADTQYF.

The V call is TRBV6-2 or TRBV6-3, the J call TRBJ2-7; 7 bases map to TRBD2. V dropped 5 bases and J dropped 2; count of bases not matched to a gene: 6. The length of the CDR3 is 14 residues. The germline CDR1 and CDR2 sequences are MNHEY and SVGEGT. The CDR3 is CASSTGLLPYEQYF. CDR3 coding DNA: TGTGCCAGCAGTACGGGACTACTCCCCTACGAGCAGTACTTC.

The chain combines TRBV20-1 with TRBJ2-7, with D uncertain. The germline CDR1 and CDR2 sequences are DFQATT and SNEGSKA (reference sequence). CDR3 length: 10 residues. With 5 bases removed from V and 3 bases from J, the gap between germline ends came to 5 bases. The CDR3 region has the DNA TGCAGTGCTGGGGACTACGAGCAGTACTTC. It encodes CSAGDYEQYF.

This chain joins TRBV19 and TRBJ1-1; D is ambiguous. The length of the CDR3 is 12 residues. V shed 7 bases and J shed 2 bases, with 8 bases lying between them. Germline CDR1 LNHDA, CDR2 SQIVND (reference sequence). Here the CDR3 DNA reads TGTGCCAGTACGGGCTACAACACTGAAGCTTTCTTT. Translating gives CASTGYNTEAFF.

V gene TRBV3-1 (or the pseudogene TRBV3-2) combines with J gene TRBJ2-5; 7 positions match TRBD2. Looked up from germline, CDR1 is LGHDT and CDR2 is YNNKEL (reference sequence). The CDR3 is made up of 16 amino acids. The junction had 10 bases not matched to a gene; V was cut back by 5 bases and J by 1 base. The CDR3 DNA sequence: TGTGCCAGCAGCGGACGTCTAGCGGTCTCCCAAGAGACCCAGTACTTC. Protein product: CASSGRLAVSQETQYF.

The chain has TRBV28 and TRBJ1-5; D might be TRBD1 (5 bases). This CDR3 is 13 amino acids long. Germline lookup yields CDR1 MDHEN and CDR2 SYDVKM. V shed 6 bases and J shed 3 bases, with 9 bases lying between them. The CDR3 loop is CASSRGSNQPQHF. In nucleotides, the CDR3 is TGTGCCAGCAGCCGGGGGTCCAATCAGCCCCAGCATTTT.

The rearrangement uses TRBV6-5 and TRBJ2-6; D unresolved. With 8 bases removed from V and 1 base from J, the gap between germline ends came to 9 bases. The CDR3 is 14 residues long. Germline loops: CDR1 MNHEY, CDR2 SVGAGI. The CDR3 is CASYFFSGANVLTF. CDR3 nucleotide sequence: TGTGCCAGCTATTTTTTTTCTGGGGCCAACGTCCTGACTTTC.

The V and J genes are TRBV2 and TRBJ2-3; TRBD2 matches at 14 bases. Germline CDR1 is SNHLY and CDR2 is FYNNEI. The CDR3 length is 16 residues. With 6 bases clipped from V and 0 bases from J, the junction kept 2 bases outside the gene matches. CDR3 DNA: TGTGCCAGCAGGGGGACTAGCGGGGGTAGCACAGATACGCAGTATTTT. Its translation: CASRGTSGGSTDTQYF.

The rearrangement links TRBV12-3 or TRBV12-4 to TRBJ2-7; tentatively, D is TRBD1 or TRBD2 (5 bases each). V was shortened by 6 bases and J by 6 bases, with 15 bases between the two germline ends. The CDR3 length is 13 residues. This CDR3 reads CASRYGTSIEQYF. For the CDR3, the DNA is TGTGCCAGCAGATATGGGACCTCCATCGAGCAGTACTTC.

The chain joins TRBV13 to TRBJ1-3; D not certain. CDR3 length equals 16 residues. Per germline, CDR1 PRHDT and CDR2 FYEKMQ (reference sequence). V dropped 9 bases and J dropped 0 bases, with 18 bases sitting between them. The CDR3 loop is CAREIVTSHSGNTIYF. The CDR3 DNA sequence: TGTGCCAGAGAAATAGTCACTAGTCACTCTGGAAACACCATATATTTT.

This chain uses TRBV2 with TRBJ2-2; D is uncertain. Per the germline V gene, CDR1 is SNHLY and CDR2 is FYNNEI. V lost 6 bases and J 6 bases, leaving 5 bases between the germline ends. The CDR3 sequence is 11 residues long. CDR3 amino acids: CASSNPGELFF. In DNA, the CDR3 is TGTGCCAGCAGCAACCCCGGGGAGCTGTTTTTT.